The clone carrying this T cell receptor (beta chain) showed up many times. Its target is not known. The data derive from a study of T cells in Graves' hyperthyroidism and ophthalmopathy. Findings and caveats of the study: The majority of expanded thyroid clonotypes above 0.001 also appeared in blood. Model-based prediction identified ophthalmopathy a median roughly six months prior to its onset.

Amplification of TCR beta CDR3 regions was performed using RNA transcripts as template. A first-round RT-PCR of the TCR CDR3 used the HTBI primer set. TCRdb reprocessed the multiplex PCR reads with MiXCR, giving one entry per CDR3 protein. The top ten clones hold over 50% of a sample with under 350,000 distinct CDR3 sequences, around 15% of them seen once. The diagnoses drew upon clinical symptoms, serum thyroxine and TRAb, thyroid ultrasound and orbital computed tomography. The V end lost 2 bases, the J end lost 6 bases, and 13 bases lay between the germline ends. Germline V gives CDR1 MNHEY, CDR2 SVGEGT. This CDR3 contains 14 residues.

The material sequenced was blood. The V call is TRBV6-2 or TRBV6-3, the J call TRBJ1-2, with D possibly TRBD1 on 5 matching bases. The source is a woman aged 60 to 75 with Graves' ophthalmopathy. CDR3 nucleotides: TGTGCCAGCAGTTACGAGGGGCGCTTGAATGGCTACACCTTC. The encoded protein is CASSYEGRLNGYTF.